Listed here is a single TCR beta chain. The sample comes from a study of blood T cell repertoires in COVID-19. Background on the study: Sites across the United States, Italy and Spain contributed samples from acute and convalescent COVID-19.

Germline CDR1 SGHTA, CDR2 FQGNSA. CDR3 length equals 15 residues. The V and J ends lost 5 bases and 7 bases, in that order; junction bases with no gene match: 9. In the source study's methods: The assay estimated nucleated cells by amplifying reference gene primers. Clones were sequenced by immunoSEQ multiplex PCR, and TCRdb holds only the in-frame ones, with some missing. V and J calls and clone size are given by that table; D and trimming were obtained from the DNA. The sample lists about 180,000 clones; roughly 90% were seen once. Input material: peripheral blood. This clonotype was obtained from a man between 70 and 80 years old with active or convalescent COVID-19. The chain is built from TRBV7-2 and TRBJ2-2, with 8 bases identical to TRBD1. The CDR3 DNA sequence: TGTGCCAGCAGCGAGGACAGGGCCCGGGGCGGGGAGCTGTTTTTT. It encodes CASSEDRARGGELFF.